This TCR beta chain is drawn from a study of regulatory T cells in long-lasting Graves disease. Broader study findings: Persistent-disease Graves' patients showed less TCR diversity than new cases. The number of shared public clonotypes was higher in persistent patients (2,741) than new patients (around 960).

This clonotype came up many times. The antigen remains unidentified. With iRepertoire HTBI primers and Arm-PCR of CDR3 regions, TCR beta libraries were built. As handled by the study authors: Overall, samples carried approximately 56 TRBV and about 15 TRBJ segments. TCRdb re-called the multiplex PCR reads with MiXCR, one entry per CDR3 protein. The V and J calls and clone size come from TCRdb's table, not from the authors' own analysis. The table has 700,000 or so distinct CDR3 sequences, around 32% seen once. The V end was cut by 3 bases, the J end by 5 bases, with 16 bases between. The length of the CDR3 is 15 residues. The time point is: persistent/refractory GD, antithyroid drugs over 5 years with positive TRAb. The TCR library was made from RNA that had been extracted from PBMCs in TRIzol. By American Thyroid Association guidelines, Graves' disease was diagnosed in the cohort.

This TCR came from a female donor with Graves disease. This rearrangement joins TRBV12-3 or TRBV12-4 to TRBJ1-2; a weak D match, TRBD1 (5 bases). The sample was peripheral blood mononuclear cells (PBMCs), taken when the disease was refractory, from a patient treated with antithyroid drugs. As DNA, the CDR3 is TGTGCCAGCAGTTTGAGGCAGGGCGCGGGATATGGCTACACCTTC. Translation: CASSLRQGAGYGYTF.